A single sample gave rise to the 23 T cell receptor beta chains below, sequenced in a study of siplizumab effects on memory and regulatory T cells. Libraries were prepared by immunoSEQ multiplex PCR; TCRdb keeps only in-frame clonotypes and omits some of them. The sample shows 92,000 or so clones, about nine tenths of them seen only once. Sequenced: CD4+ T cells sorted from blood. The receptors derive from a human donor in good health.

CDR3 in amino acids: CASRQRDRGQWETQYF. The CDR3, as DNA: TGTGCCAGTAGGCAGAGGGACAGGGGGCAGTGGGAGACCCAGTACTTC. The chain couples TRBV19 to TRBJ2-5; 12 bases are shared with TRBD1. Germline V CDR1 and CDR2: LNHDA, SQIVND (reference sequence). With 6 bases clipped from V and 5 bases from J, the junction kept 10 bases outside the gene matches. CDR3 length equals 16 residues.

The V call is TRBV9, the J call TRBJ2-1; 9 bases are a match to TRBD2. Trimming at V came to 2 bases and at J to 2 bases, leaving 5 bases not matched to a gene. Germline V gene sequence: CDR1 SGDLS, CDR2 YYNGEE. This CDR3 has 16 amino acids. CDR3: CASSVRPSGTYNEQFF. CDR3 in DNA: TGTGCCAGCAGCGTTCGCCCTAGCGGGACCTACAATGAGCAGTTCTTC.

CDR3 amino acids: CASSLPGQTNTGELFF. The CDR3 nucleotides are TGTGCCAGCAGCCTTCCGGGACAGACAAACACCGGGGAGCTGTTTTTT. This chain links TRBV7-8 with TRBJ2-2; 7 bases align to TRBD1. This CDR3 is built from 16 residues. Trimming cost V 5 bases and J 2 bases; bases outside gene matches: 8. Per germline, CDR1 SGHVS and CDR2 FQNEAQ. The entire variable domain, with the rest obtained from reference TRBV7-8 and TRBJ2-2, is as follows: GAGVSQSPRYKVAKRGQDVALRCDPISGHVSLFWYQQALGQGPEFLTYFQNEAQLDKSGLPSDRFFAERPEGSVSTLKIQRTQQEDSAVYLCASSLPGQTNTGELFFGEGSRLTVL.

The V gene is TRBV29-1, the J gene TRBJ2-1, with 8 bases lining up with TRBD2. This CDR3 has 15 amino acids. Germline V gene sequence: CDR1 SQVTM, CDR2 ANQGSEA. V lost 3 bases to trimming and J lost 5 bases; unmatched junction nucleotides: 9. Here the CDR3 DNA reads TGCAGCGTTGAGGGGGGCGGGAGGAGAAACAATGAGCAGTTCTTC. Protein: CSVEGGGRRNNEQFF.

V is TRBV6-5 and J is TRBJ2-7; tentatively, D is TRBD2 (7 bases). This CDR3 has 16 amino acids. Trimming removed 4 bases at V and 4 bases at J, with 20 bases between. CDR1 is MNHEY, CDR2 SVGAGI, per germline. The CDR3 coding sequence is TGTGCCAGCAGTTCCCCGGAGGGGGGGAATAGATACGAGCAGTACTTC. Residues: CASSSPEGGNRYEQYF.

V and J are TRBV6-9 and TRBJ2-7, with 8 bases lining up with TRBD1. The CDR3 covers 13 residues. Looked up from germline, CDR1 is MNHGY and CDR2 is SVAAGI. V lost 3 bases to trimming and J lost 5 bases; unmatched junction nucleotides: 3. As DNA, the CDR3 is TGTGCCAGCAGTTACCTGGACAGGGACGAGCAGTACTTC. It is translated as CASSYLDRDEQYF.

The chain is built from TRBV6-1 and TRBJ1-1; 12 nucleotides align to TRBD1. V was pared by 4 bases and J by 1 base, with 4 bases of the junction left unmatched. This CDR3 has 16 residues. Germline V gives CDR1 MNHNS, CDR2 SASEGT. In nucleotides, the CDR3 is TGTGCCAGCAGTGCCCCGGGACAGGGGGCGAACACTGAAGCTTTCTTT. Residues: CASSAPGQGANTEAFF.

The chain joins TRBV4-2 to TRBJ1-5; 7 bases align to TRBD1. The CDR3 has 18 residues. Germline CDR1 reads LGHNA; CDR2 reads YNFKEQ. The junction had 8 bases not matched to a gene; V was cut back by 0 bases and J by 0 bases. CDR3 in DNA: TGTGCCAGCAGCCAAGATTCCAGGGGGTCCTATAGCAATCAGCCCCAGCATTTT. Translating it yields CASSQDSRGSYSNQPQHF.

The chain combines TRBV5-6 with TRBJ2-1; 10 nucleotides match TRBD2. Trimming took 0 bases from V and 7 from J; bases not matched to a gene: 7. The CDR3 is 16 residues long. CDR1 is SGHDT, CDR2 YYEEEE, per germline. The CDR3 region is CASSLVGTSVRNEQFF. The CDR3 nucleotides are TGTGCCAGCAGCTTGGTTGGGACTAGCGTGAGGAATGAGCAGTTCTTC.

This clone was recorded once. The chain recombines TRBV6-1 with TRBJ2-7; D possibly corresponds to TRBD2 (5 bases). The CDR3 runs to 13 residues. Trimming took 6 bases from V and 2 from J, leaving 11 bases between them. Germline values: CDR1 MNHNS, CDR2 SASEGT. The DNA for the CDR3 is TGTGCCAGCAGGGAGGAGGTCCCCTACGAGCAGTACTTC. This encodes CASREEVPYEQYF.

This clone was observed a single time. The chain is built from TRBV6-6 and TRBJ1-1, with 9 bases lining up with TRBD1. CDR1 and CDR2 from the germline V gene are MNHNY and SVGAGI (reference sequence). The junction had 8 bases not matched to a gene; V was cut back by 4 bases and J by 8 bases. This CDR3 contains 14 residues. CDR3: CASSFSGQGSEAFF. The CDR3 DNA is TGTGCCAGCAGTTTTTCCGGACAGGGGTCAGAAGCTTTCTTT.

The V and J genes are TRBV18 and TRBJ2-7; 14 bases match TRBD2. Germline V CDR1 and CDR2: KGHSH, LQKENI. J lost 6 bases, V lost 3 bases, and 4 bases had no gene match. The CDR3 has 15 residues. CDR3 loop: CASSPAGLAGVEQYF. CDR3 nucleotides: TGTGCCAGCTCACCGGCGGGACTAGCGGGAGTCGAGCAGTACTTC.

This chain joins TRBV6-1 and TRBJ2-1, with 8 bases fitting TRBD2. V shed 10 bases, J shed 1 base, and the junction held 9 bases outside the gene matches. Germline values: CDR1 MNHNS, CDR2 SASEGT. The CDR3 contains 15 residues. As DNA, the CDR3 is TGTGCCACTCCGTCGGCGGGAGGATCCTACAATGAGCAGTTCTTC. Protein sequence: CATPSAGGSYNEQFF.

CDR3 residues: CASSESSAAWEKLFF. The CDR3 DNA follows: TGTGCCAGCAGTGAATCTTCGGCAGCTTGGGAAAAACTGTTTTTT. The V and J genes are TRBV25-1 and TRBJ1-4, with D hard to call. The length of the CDR3 is 15 residues. The ends were cut back, 1 base at V and 8 bases at J, with 14 bases in the middle. Per germline, CDR1 MGHDK and CDR2 SYGVNS.

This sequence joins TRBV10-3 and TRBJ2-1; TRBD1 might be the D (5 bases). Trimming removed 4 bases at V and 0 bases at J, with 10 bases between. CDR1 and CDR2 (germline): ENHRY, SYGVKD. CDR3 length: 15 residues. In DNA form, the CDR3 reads TGTGCCATCAGTGGGGGCTCCAGCTCCTACAATGAGCAGTTCTTC. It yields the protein CAISGGSSSYNEQFF.

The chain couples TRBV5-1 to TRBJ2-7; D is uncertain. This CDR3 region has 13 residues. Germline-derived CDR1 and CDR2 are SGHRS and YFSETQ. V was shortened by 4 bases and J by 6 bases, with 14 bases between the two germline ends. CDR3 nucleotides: TGCGCCAGCAGCGCTAGTTTATTATCCGAGCAGTACTTC. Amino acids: CASSASLLSEQYF.

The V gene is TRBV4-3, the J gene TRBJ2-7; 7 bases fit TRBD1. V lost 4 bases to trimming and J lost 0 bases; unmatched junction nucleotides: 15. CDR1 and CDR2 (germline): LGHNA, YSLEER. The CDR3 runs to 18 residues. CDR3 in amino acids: CASSLSWTGILDSYEQYF. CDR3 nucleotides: TGCGCCAGCAGCCTCTCGTGGACAGGCATATTAGACTCCTACGAGCAGTACTTC.

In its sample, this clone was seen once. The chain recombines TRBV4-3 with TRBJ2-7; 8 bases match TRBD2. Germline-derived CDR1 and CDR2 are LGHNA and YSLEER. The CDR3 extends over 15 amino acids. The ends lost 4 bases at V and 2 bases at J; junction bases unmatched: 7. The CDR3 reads CASSRKRESPYEQYF. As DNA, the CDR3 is TGCGCCAGCAGCCGGAAGCGGGAGTCGCCCTACGAGCAGTACTTC.

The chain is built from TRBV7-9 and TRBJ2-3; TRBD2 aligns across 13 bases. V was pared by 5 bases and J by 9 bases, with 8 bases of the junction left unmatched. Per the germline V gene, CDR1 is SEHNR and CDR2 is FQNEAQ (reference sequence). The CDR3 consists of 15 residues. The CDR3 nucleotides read TGTGCCAGCAGCCGGACTAGCGGGAGCAGGGTCACGCAGTATTTT. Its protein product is CASSRTSGSRVTQYF.

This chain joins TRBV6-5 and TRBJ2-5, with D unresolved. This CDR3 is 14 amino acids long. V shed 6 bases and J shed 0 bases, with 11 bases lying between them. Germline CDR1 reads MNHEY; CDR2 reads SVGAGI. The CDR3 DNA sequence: TGTGCCAGCAGCTCCCGACGGTACCAAGAGACCCAGTACTTC. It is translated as CASSSRRYQETQYF.

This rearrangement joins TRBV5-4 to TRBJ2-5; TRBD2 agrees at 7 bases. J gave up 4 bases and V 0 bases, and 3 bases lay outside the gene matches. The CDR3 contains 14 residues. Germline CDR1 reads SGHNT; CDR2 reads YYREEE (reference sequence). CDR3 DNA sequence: TGTGCCAGCAGCTTGGATCCGGGAGGAGAGACCCAGTACTTC. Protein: CASSLDPGGETQYF.

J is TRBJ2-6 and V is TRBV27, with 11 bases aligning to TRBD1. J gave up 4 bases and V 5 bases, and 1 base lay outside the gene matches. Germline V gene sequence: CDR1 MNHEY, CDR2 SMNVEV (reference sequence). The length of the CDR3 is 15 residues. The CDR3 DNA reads TGTGCCAGCAGTGGACAGGGGGCCGGGGCCAACGTCCTGACTTTC. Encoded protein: CASSGQGAGANVLTF.

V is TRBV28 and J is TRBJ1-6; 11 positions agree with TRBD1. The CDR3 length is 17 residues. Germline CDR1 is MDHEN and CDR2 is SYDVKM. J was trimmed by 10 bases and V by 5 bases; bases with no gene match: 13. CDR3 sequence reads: CASSPIDGTGGYSPLHF. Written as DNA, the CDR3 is TGTGCCAGCAGTCCTATTGACGGGACAGGGGGATACTCACCCCTCCACTTT.